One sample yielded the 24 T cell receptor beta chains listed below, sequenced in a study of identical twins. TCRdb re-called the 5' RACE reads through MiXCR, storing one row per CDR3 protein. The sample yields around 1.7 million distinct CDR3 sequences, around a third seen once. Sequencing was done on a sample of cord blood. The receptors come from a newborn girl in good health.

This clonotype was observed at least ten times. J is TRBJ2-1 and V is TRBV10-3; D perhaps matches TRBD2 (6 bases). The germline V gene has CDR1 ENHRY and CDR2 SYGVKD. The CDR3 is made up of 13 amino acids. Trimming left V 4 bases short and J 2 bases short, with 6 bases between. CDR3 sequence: CAISGGAYNEQFF. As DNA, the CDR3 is TGTGCCATCAGTGGGGGGGCCTACAATGAGCAGTTCTTC.

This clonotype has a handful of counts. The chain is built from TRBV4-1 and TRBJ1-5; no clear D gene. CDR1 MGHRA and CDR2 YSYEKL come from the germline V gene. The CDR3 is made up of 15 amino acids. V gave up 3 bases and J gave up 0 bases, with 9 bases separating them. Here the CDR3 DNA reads TGCGCCAGCAGCCAGGCCTCATATAGCAATCAGCCCCAGCATTTT. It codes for CASSQASYSNQPQHF.

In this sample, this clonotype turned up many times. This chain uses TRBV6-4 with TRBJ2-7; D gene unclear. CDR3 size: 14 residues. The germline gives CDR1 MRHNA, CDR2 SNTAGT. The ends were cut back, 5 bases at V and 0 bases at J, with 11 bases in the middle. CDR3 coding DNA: TGTGCCAGCAGTCCTCACAGCGCCTCCTACGAGCAGTACTTC. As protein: CASSPHSASYEQYF.

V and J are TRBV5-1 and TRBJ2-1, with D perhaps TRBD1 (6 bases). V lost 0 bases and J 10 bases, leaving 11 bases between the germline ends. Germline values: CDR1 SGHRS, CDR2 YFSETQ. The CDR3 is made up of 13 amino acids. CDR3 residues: CASSLGTGLEQFF. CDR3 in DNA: TGCGCCAGCAGCTTGGGTACAGGGTTAGAGCAGTTCTTC.

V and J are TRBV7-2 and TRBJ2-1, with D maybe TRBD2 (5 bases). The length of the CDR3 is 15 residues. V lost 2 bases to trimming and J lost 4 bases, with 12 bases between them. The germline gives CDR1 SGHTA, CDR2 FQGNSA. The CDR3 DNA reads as TGTGCCAGCAGCTTACGGGGTGGCGGTTACAATGAGCAGTTCTTC. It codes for CASSLRGGGYNEQFF.

CDR3 sequence: CASSQEGPLRAFF. CDR3 coding DNA: TGTGCCAGCAGCCAGGAGGGACCGTTAAGGGCTTTCTTT. V is TRBV3-1 and J is TRBJ1-1; D perhaps matches TRBD1 (5 bases). The ends were cut back, 3 bases at V and 11 bases at J, with 16 bases in the middle. CDR1 and CDR2 (germline): LGHDT, YNNKEL (reference sequence). The CDR3 spans 13 residues.

CDR3 amino acids: CASSFSRTESSTDTQYF. Written as DNA, the CDR3 is TGTGCCAGCAGCTTCTCCCGGACTGAGTCTAGCACAGATACGCAGTATTTT. J is TRBJ2-3 and V is TRBV5-6, with a tentative D call TRBD2 (5 bases). Trimming cost V 2 bases and J 0 bases, with 16 bases left between them. This CDR3 has 17 amino acids. In germline, CDR1 is SGHDT, CDR2 YYEEEE.

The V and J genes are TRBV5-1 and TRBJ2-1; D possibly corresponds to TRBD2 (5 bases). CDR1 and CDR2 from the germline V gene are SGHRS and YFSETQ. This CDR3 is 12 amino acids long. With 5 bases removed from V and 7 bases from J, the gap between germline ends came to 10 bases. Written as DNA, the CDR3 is TGCGCCAGCAGTCAGTGCGGGAATGAGCAGTTCTTC. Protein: CASSQCGNEQFF.

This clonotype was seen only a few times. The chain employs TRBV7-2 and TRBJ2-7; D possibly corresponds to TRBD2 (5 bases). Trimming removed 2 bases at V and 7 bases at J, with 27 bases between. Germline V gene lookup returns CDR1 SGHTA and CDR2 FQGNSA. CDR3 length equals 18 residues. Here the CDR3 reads CASSLQSGSNRVRNEQYF. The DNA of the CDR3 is TGTGCCAGCAGCTTACAAAGCGGAAGCAACAGAGTAAGGAATGAGCAGTACTTC.

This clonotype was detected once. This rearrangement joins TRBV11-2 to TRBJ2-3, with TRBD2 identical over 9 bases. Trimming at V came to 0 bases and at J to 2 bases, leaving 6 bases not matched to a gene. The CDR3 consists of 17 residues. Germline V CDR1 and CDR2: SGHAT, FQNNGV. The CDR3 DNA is TGTGCCAGCAGCTTAGATCAACTAGCGGGTTCCACAGATACGCAGTATTTT. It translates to CASSLDQLAGSTDTQYF.

The CDR3 spells CSARSGLDAYEQYF. DNA of the CDR3: TGCAGTGCTAGATCGGGACTAGACGCCTACGAGCAGTACTTC. V and J are TRBV20-1 and TRBJ2-7, with 8 bases identical to TRBD2. In germline, CDR1 is DFQATT, CDR2 SNEGSKA (reference sequence). Trimming cost V 2 bases and J 2 bases; bases outside gene matches: 5. The CDR3 consists of 14 residues.

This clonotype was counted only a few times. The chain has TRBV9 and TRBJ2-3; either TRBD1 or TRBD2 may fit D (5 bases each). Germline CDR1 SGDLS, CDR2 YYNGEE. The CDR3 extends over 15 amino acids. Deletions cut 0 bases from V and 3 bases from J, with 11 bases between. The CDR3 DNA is TGTGCCAGCAGCGTAGGGGGGAAGTGGACAGATACGCAGTATTTT. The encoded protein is CASSVGGKWTDTQYF.

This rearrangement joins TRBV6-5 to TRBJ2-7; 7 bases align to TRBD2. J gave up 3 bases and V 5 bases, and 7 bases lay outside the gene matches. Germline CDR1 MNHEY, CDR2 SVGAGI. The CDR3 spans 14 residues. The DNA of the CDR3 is TGTGCCAGCAGTCTCCGAGAGCGGGACTACGAGCAGTACTTC. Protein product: CASSLRERDYEQYF.

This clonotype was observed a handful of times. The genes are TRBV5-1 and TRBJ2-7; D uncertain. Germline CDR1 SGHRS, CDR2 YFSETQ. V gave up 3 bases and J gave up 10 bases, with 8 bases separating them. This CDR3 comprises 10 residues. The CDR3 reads CASSSRPQYF. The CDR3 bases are TGCGCCAGCAGCTCCCGACCTCAGTACTTC.

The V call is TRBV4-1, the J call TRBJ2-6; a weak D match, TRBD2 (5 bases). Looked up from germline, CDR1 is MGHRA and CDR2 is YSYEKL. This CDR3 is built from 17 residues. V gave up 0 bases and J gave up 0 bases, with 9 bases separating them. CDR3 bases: TGCGCCAGCAGCCAAGATCGACGGGGCTCTGGGGCCAACGTCCTGACTTTC. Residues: CASSQDRRGSGANVLTF.

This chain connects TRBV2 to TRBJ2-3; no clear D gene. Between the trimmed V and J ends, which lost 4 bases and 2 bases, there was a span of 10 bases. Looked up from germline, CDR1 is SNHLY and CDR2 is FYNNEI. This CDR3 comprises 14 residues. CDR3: CASSAGILTDTQYF. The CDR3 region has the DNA TGTGCCAGCAGTGCTGGGATACTCACAGATACGCAGTATTTT.

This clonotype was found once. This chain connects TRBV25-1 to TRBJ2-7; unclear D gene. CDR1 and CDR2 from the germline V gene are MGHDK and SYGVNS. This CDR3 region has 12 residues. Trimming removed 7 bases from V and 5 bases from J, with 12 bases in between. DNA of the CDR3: TGTGCCAGCACCCACTCCGCTAACGAGCAGTACTTC. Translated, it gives CASTHSANEQYF.

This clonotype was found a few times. The CDR3 DNA sequence: TGTGCCAGCAGTTATTTGGGGAACTATCAGTACTTC. Translation gives CASSYLGNYQYF. The chain uses TRBV28 and TRBJ2-5; no clear D. V lost 4 bases and J 11 bases, leaving 14 bases between the germline ends. The CDR3 runs 12 residues. Germline loops: CDR1 MDHEN, CDR2 SYDVKM.

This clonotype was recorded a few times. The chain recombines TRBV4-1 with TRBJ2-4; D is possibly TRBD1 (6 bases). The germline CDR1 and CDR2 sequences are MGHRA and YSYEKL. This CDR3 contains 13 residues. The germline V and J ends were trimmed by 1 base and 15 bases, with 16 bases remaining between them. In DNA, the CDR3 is TGCGCCAGCAGCCAAGCAGGGGTGGGAGATAGGTACTTC. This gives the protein CASSQAGVGDRYF.

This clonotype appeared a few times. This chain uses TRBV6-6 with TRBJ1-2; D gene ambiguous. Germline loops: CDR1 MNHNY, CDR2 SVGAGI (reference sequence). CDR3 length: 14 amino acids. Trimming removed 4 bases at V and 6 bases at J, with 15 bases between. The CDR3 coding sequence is TGTGCCAGCAGTTTTCCAACGGCTCCGAATGGCTACACCTTC. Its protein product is CASSFPTAPNGYTF.

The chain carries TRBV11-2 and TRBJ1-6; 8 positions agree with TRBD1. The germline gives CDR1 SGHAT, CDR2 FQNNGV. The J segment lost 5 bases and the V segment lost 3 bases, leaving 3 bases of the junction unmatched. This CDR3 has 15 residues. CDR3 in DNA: TGTGCCAGCAGCTTTCGGGACAGGAATAATTCACCCCTCCACTTT. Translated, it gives CASSFRDRNNSPLHF. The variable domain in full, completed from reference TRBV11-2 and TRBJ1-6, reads EAGVAQSPRYKIIEKRQSVAFWCNPISGHATLYWYQQILGQGPKLLIQFQNNGVVDDSQLPKDRFSAERLKGVDSTLKIQPAKLEDSAVYLCASSFRDRNNSPLHFGNGTRLTVT.

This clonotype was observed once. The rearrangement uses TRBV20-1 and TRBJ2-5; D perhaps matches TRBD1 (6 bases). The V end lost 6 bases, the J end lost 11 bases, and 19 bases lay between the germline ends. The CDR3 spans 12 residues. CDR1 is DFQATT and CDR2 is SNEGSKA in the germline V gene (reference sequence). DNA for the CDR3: TGCAGTGCACCCACCAGGGACAATGAGCAGTACTTC. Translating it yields CSAPTRDNEQYF.

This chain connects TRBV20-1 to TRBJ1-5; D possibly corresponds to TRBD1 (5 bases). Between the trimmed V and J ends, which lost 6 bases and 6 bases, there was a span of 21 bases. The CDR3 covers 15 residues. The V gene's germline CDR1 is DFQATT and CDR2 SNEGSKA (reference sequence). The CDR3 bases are TGCAGTGCCATTCCTCCGGGGCCCGCGGGTCAGCCCCAGCATTTT. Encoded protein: CSAIPPGPAGQPQHF.

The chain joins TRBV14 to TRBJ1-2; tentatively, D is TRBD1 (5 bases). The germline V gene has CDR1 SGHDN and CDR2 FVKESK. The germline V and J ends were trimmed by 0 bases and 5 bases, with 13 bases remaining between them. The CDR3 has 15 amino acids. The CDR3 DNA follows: TGTGCCAGCAGCCAAGAGCCCAGGGCCCCTTATGGCTACACCTTC. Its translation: CASSQEPRAPYGYTF.